Listed below are T cell receptor beta chains from one sample, sequenced in a study of OX40 agonist ivuxolimab in advanced cancers. Generated by immunoSEQ multiplex PCR, the TCRdb table keeps only in-frame clones and is missing some. This table holds roughly 56,000 clones, roughly 86% found once. Source: CD4+ or CD8+ T cells sorted from blood, taken in a trial of the OX40 agonist ivuxolimab. The source is an adult with an advanced solid tumor such as melanoma, head and neck, liver or kidney cancer. CDR3s include the opening cysteine and the closing phenylalanine or tryptophan. D genes are given only for firm matches. Clone size is shown for a subset of rows, as once, few, many or a class of expanded clone.

TRBD2	TRBJ2-3	13	TRBV10-3	-	CAILAGAGDTQYF	TGTGCCATTTTAGCGGGGGCGGGGGATACGCAGTATTTT
-	TRBJ2-1	14	TRBV11-2	-	CASSLRQGFNEQFF	TGTGCCAGCAGCTTAAGGCAGGGGTTCAATGAGCAGTTCTTC
-	TRBJ2-1	16	TRBV10-2	-	CASSRVGGGDNNEQFF	TGCGCCAGCAGTAGAGTGGGGGGGGGCGACAACAATGAGCAGTTCTTC
-	TRBJ1-6	15	TRBV5-1	-	CASSLLAVYNSPLHF	TGCGCCAGCAGCCTTTTGGCAGTCTATAATTCACCCCTCCACTTT
-	TRBJ2-3	12	TRBV5-4	once	CASSPALGTQYF	TGTGCCAGCAGCCCAGCATTGGGTACGCAGTATTTT
-	TRBJ2-6	14	TRBV7-9	once	CASSQQAGANVLTF	TGTGCCAGCAGCCAACAAGCTGGGGCCAACGTCCTGACTTTC
TRBD2	TRBJ2-7	14	TRBV11-3	-	CASSFAGGMYEQYF	TGTGCCAGCAGCTTCGCGGGGGGTATGTACGAGCAGTACTTC
-	TRBJ2-7	13	TRBV27	-	CASSLWRGGEQYF	TGTGCCAGCAGTTTATGGCGGGGAGGCGAGCAGTACTTC
TRBD1	TRBJ1-2	15	TRBV5-1	-	CASSPLQGTVGGYTF	TGCGCCAGCAGCCCCCTACAGGGGACAGTCGGGGGCTACACCTTC
-	TRBJ2-5	14	TRBV6-7	few	CASSYPGGSETQYF	TGTGCCAGCAGTTACCCCGGTGGGTCGGAGACCCAGTACTTC
-	TRBJ1-1	13	TRBV7-9	-	CASSLWGGVEAFF	TGTGCCAGCAGCTTATGGGGGGGTGTAGAAGCTTTCTTT
-	TRBJ1-6	16	TRBV21-1	-	CASNLHRDLYNSPLHF	TGTGCCAGCAACTTGCACAGGGACCTCTATAATTCACCCCTCCACTTT
TRBD1	TRBJ2-2	14	TRBV7-7	-	CASSPSPRQGSMFF	TGTGCCAGCAGCCCCTCACCCAGACAGGGAAGCATGTTTTTT
TRBD1	TRBJ2-6	16	TRBV25-1	-	CASSADRDPGANVLTF	TGTGCCAGCAGTGCAGACAGGGACCCTGGGGCCAACGTCCTGACTTTC
-	TRBJ1-4	16	TRBV5-4	-	CASSQDWRARNEKLFF	TGTGCCAGCAGCCAAGATTGGAGGGCGCGGAATGAAAAACTGTTTTTT
TRBD2	TRBJ2-5	14	TRBV5-6	-	CASSSGTSGETQYF	TGTGCCAGCAGCTCCGGGACTAGCGGGGAGACCCAGTACTTC
-	TRBJ2-7	13	TRBV18	-	CASSLDRPYEQYF	TGTGCCAGCTCTCTTGACAGACCCTACGAGCAGTACTTC
-	TRBJ1-3	12	TRBV25-1	-	CASSGPLLTIYF	TGTGCCAGCAGTGGCCCTTTGCTCACCATATATTTT
-	TRBJ2-7	12	TRBV28	-	CASSSGRYEQYF	TGTGCCAGCAGTTCAGGGAGGTACGAGCAGTACTTC
TRBD2	TRBJ2-3	16	TRBV11-3	-	CASSLTATSGTDTQYF	TGTGCCAGCAGCTTGACCGCTACTAGCGGCACAGATACGCAGTATTTT
-	TRBJ2-3	13	TRBV6-5	-	CASSYSGADTQYF	TGTGCCAGCAGTTACTCGGGGGCAGATACGCAGTATTTT
TRBD1	TRBJ1-4	15	TRBV5-8	-	CASSRSGYRGEKLFF	TGTGCCAGCAGCCGATCAGGTTACAGGGGTGAAAAACTGTTTTTT
-	TRBJ1-4	16	TRBV5-1	-	CASSKDSTTTNEKLFF	TGCGCCAGCAGCAAGGACAGTACCACAACTAATGAAAAACTGTTTTTT
TRBD2	TRBJ2-7	14	TRBV27	-	CATQARGLGYEQYF	TGTGCCACCCAGGCGCGGGGGTTGGGATACGAGCAGTACTTC
-	TRBJ2-7	14	TRBV6-6	-	CASSYGQGNYEQYF	TGTGCCAGCAGTTACGGGCAGGGGAATTACGAGCAGTACTTC
TRBD1	TRBJ2-2	15	TRBV18	-	CASSWTGWDTGELFF	TGTGCCAGCTCGTGGACAGGTTGGGACACCGGGGAGCTGTTTTTT
-	TRBJ2-7	11	TRBV25-1	-	CASSEYYEQYF	TGTGCCAGCAGTGAATACTACGAGCAGTACTTC
TRBD2	TRBJ2-3	19	TRBV7-2	-	CASSSPPGTSPTSTDTQYF	TGTGCCAGCAGTTCTCCCCCGGGGACTAGCCCTACTAGCACAGATACGCAGTATTTT
-	TRBJ1-5	14	TRBV30	-	CAWSGADSNQPQHF	TGTGCCTGGAGTGGGGCGGATAGCAATCAGCCCCAGCATTTT
-	TRBJ2-1	14	TRBV11-3	-	CASSKGTFGNEQFF	TGTGCCAGCAGCAAAGGAACATTTGGTAATGAGCAGTTCTTC
-	TRBJ1-5	15	TRBV19	-	CASSMLREVNQPQHF	TGTGCCAGTAGTATGCTAAGGGAGGTTAATCAGCCCCAGCATTTT
-	TRBJ1-2	13	TRBV14	-	CASSPDLGYGYTF	TGTGCCAGCAGCCCGGATCTGGGGTATGGCTACACCTTC
-	TRBJ2-3	16	TRBV9	-	CASNPGLDLRADTQYF	TGTGCCAGCAATCCTGGGCTGGATTTGAGGGCAGATACGCAGTATTTT
-	TRBJ2-7	14	TRBV11-3	-	CASGVRGGRNEQYF	TGTGCCAGCGGTGTGAGGGGGGGCCGAAACGAGCAGTACTTC
-	TRBJ1-3	15	TRBV5-4	-	CASSRDRLSGNTIYF	TGTGCCAGCAGCCGGGACCGCCTCTCTGGAAACACCATATATTTT
-	TRBJ2-3	12	TRBV9	-	CASSPFTDTQYF	TGTGCCAGCAGCCCGTTTACAGATACGCAGTATTTT